A single sample gave rise to the 7 T cell receptor beta chains below, sequenced in a study of beta chain features in type 1 diabetes (dated by TCRdb to 2016 to 2019). Their antigen targets remain unknown. To prepare the library, the immunoSEQ multiplex PCR assay was applied. The entire isolated RNA was reverse transcribed using the High Capacity cDNA Reverse Transcription Kit, and thus expressed TCRB transcripts were sequenced. TCRdb retrieved this table from immuneACCESS and kept in-frame rearrangements only. Not all clones are present; in checked studies, unresolved V genes account for under half, and no reason is known for the remainder. The sample table records some 350,000 clones; roughly 13% of these occur just once. Roughly 0.015% of the sample comes from the top ten. Broad study findings and their caveats: In all four CD4+ subsets, TCRB CDR3 length was moderately but significantly shorter in type 1 diabetes patients.

Sequencing input: naive CD4+ T cells from blood. The intended sense of this specimen's cell subset or site label: true naive CD4+ T cells. All receptors derive from a young woman with type 1 diabetes.

The chain recombines TRBV6-5 with TRBJ1-1; no clear D gene. V was clipped by 3 bases and J by 9 bases, with 8 bases between them. The CDR3 loop spans 11 amino acids. CDR1 and CDR2 (germline): MNHEY, SVGAGI. The CDR3: CASSYGLQAFF. DNA for the CDR3: TGTGCCAGCAGTTATGGACTGCAAGCTTTCTTT.

The V and J genes are TRBV6-5 and TRBJ1-1, with D perhaps TRBD1 (5 bases). V was clipped by 4 bases and J by 4 bases, with 13 bases between them. From germline, CDR1 is MNHEY and CDR2 SVGAGI. The CDR3 sequence is 14 residues long. Written as DNA, the CDR3 is TGTGCCAGCAGTTTGGAGGGGACTCCCACTGAAGCTTTCTTT. As protein: CASSLEGTPTEAFF.

This clone was found a few times. This chain joins TRBV7-9 and TRBJ2-3; the match to TRBD1 covers 9 bases. Germline loops: CDR1 SEHNR, CDR2 FQNEAQ (reference sequence). The CDR3 covers 16 residues. V lost 6 bases to trimming and J lost 2 bases; unmatched junction nucleotides: 9. The CDR3 sequence: CASSSRQGGYTDTQYF. CDR3 bases: TGTGCCAGCAGTTCCCGACAGGGGGGGTACACAGATACGCAGTATTTT.

This clone showed up just a few times. The chain employs TRBV11-2 and TRBJ2-3; D gene ambiguous. CDR3 length: 15 residues. Trimming stripped 1 base from V and 0 bases from J, with 8 bases between. Germline lookup yields CDR1 SGHAT and CDR2 FQNNGV. As DNA, the CDR3 is TGTGCCAGCAGCTTAGTGGCGGCTAGCACAGATACGCAGTATTTT. Protein: CASSLVAASTDTQYF. The variable domain in full, completed from reference TRBV11-2 and TRBJ2-3, reads EAGVAQSPRYKIIEKRQSVAFWCNPISGHATLYWYQQILGQGPKLLIQFQNNGVVDDSQLPKDRFSAERLKGVDSTLKIQPAKLEDSAVYLCASSLVAASTDTQYFGPGTRLTVL.

Only a few counts were recorded for this clone. The same CDR3 can be traced to other DNA sequences in this sample. The chain uses TRBV18 and TRBJ2-3; 8 bases align to TRBD2. The CDR3 sequence is 15 residues long. Trimming took 3 bases from V and 2 from J; bases not matched to a gene: 4. Germline-derived CDR1 and CDR2 are KGHSH and LQKENI. CDR3 sequence reads: CASSPTSGSTDTQYF. Written as DNA, the CDR3 is TGTGCCAGCTCACCTACTAGCGGTTCCACAGATACGCAGTATTTT. Complete variable domain (other parts from reference TRBV18 and TRBJ2-3): NAGVMQNPRHLVRRRGQEARLRCSPMKGHSHVYWYRQLPEEGLKFMVYLQKENIIDESGMPKERFSAEFPKEGPSILRIQQVVRGDSAAYFCASSPTSGSTDTQYFGPGTRLTVL.

This clone was recorded a few times. Mismatch with germline at one junction end may stem from a read error. V usage is TRBV6-6 and J usage is TRBJ2-3; D is ambiguous. The CDR3 length is 13 residues. Looked up from germline, CDR1 is MNHNY and CDR2 is SVGAGI (reference sequence). The CDR3 DNA follows: TGTGCCAGCAGTTACTCGACACCTCCCTCCCTCGATTTT. This translates into CASSYSTPPSLDF.

This clone has a handful of counts. Other nucleotide sequences from this sample produce the same CDR3. The chain links TRBV2 to TRBJ2-5; no reliable D call. Germline loops: CDR1 SNHLY, CDR2 FYNNEI. Trimming took 6 bases from V and 5 from J, leaving 10 bases between them. This CDR3 comprises 12 residues. The CDR3 sequence is CASSPSRETQYF. CDR3 nucleotides: TGTGCCAGCAGCCCAAGTCGGGAGACCCAGTACTTC.